The 9 T cell receptor beta chains below were found in one sample sequenced in a study of beta chain features in type 1 diabetes. Notes on the study in general: Within each of all four CD4+ subsets, Type 1 diabetes patients had TCRB CDR3s that were moderately but significantly shorter.

Since all of the isolated RNA was reverse transcribed, expressed TCRB transcripts were what got sequenced. Sequencing used immunoSEQ multiplex PCR; TCRdb keeps in-frame clones, though not all of them. The profile covers 150,000 to 200,000 clones, with around 8.3% appearing a single time and approximately 0.54% taken by the ten largest. These receptors are not linked to any known antigen. The sequenced sample was central memory CD4+ T cells from blood. These receptors came from a woman aged 18-35 years with type 1 diabetes.

This clone turned up a few times. This sequence joins TRBV5-1 and TRBJ2-5; 8 positions match TRBD1. This CDR3 is built from 16 residues. CDR1 and CDR2 from the germline V gene are SGHRS and YFSETQ. V lost 3 bases, J lost 4 bases, and 11 bases stayed unmatched. In DNA, the CDR3 is TGCGCCAGCAGCTCTGGAGGACAGGGCCCTCGAGAGACCCAGTACTTC. Protein: CASSSGGQGPRETQYF.

This clone has at least ten counts. The chain joins TRBV4-3 to TRBJ1-2; D gene uncertain. The CDR3 is 15 amino acids. In germline, CDR1 is LGHNA, CDR2 YSLEER. Deletions cut 2 bases from V and 0 bases from J, with 10 bases between. This CDR3 is CASSQTPGTNYGYTF. CDR3 nucleotides: TGCGCCAGCAGCCAAACTCCGGGGACTAACTATGGCTACACCTTC.

This clone appeared a single time. The chain carries TRBV19 and TRBJ1-5; D may be TRBD1 (6 bases). Germline V gene data show CDR1 as LNHDA and CDR2 as SQIVND (reference sequence). This CDR3 has 13 residues. Trimming took off 4 bases at V and 3 bases at J, with 7 bases between the two ends. The CDR3 spells CASSRGHNQPQHF. As DNA, the CDR3 is TGTGCCAGTAGTAGGGGGCACAATCAGCCCCAGCATTTT.

This clone turned up a few times. The CDR3, as DNA: TGCGCCAGCAGCTTAGAAGGAGATAATTCACCCCTCCACTTT. It encodes CASSLEGDNSPLHF. V gene TRBV5-1 combines with J gene TRBJ1-6; D is uncertain. V gave up 2 bases and J gave up 5 bases, with 8 bases separating them. The CDR3 is 14 residues long. Per the germline V gene, CDR1 is SGHRS and CDR2 is YFSETQ.

A few counts support this clone. The V gene is TRBV15, the J gene TRBJ2-1, with 14 bases lining up with TRBD2. There are 18 residues in the CDR3. Germline V gene lookup returns CDR1 LNHNV and CDR2 YYDKDF (reference sequence). V gave up 2 bases and J gave up 6 bases; unmatched junction bases: 9. CDR3 region: CATSRTKAGTSGGNEQFF. The CDR3 nucleotides are TGTGCCACCAGCAGAACTAAGGCCGGGACTAGCGGGGGCAATGAGCAGTTCTTC.

This clone was seen more than once but under ten times. The rearrangement joins TRBV5-4 to TRBJ2-5; 9 bases align to TRBD1. The ends lost 4 bases at V and 5 bases at J; junction bases unmatched: 6. This CDR3 region has 14 residues. Germline-derived CDR1 and CDR2 are SGHNT and YYREEE (reference sequence). In DNA form, the CDR3 reads TGTGCCAGCAGCCCACAGGGGGCAGCGGAGACCCAGTACTTC. This encodes CASSPQGAAETQYF.

V usage is TRBV29-1 and J usage is TRBJ2-7; weak D call: TRBD1 (6 bases). The CDR3 extends over 13 amino acids. V was shortened by 3 bases and J by 5 bases, with 14 bases between the two germline ends. Germline V lookup: CDR1 SQVTM, CDR2 ANQGSEA. The CDR3 DNA reads as TGCAGCGTTGAGGGCACAGGGTCCCACGAGCAGTACTTC. Protein product: CSVEGTGSHEQYF.

There are a few counts of this clone. The chain employs TRBV7-3 and TRBJ1-2; D remains ambiguous. Germline CDR1 is SGHTA and CDR2 is FQGTGA. The CDR3 is 13 amino acids. Deletions cut 2 bases from V and 8 bases from J, with 12 bases between. In DNA form, the CDR3 reads TGTGCCAGCAGCTTAGAGTCCCAGGCCGGCTACACCTTC. Protein: CASSLESQAGYTF.

This clone turned up a few times. This chain uses TRBV6-4 with TRBJ2-7, with TRBD1 identical over 8 bases. V shed 2 bases, J shed 4 bases, and the junction held 4 bases outside the gene matches. The CDR3 is 14 residues long. CDR1 MRHNA and CDR2 SNTAGT come from the germline V gene. CDR3: CASSDPDRAYEQYF. The DNA for the CDR3 is TGTGCCAGCAGTGACCCGGACAGGGCTTACGAGCAGTACTTC.